This entry concerns a single TCR delta chain. A read error likely explains why the TCRdb protein, taken from a much larger clone, differs from this DNA's translation at residue 12; the protein shown is translated from the DNA. The data derive from a study of gamma-delta chains in newborns, infants, children. The wider study: Microbial exposure reportedly drives polyclonal innate γδ T cell expansion after birth.

TCRdb re-analyzed the reads via CATT. The sample contains some 1,700 delta-chain clones, around 1.1% of which appear only once. This CDR3 is built from 17 residues. Germline-derived CDR1 and CDR2 are GEAIGNYY and EKD. This TCR was recovered from a child who was a newborn, infant or young child, either healthy, febrile or measles-vaccinated (not recorded which). The gene calls are TRDV2 and TRDJ3; tentatively, D is TRDD3 (6 bases). Material: blood. The CDR3 nucleotides are TGTGCCTGTGACACCGTACTGGGCTCCTGGGACGCCCGACAGATGTTTTTC. Protein: CACDTVLGSWDARQMFF.